This T cell receptor beta chain appears in the sequencing data of a study of blood T cell repertoires in COVID-19 (dated by TCRdb to 2018 to 2021). Some background on the complete study: Samples covering the acute and convalescent phases of COVID-19 were provided by collaborators in the United States, Italy and Spain. The prospective study material was composed of cDNA or gDNA derived from T cells, B-cell-depleted T cells, or PBMCs. Deeply sampled blood TCRbeta repertoires from subjects exposed to, actively infected with, or recovered from COVID-19 were included in the dataset. The repertoires were released in a freely available public database meant as a resource for research on the immune response to SARS-CoV-2. The samples were drawn from two sources: the first 160 participants of the ongoing ImmuneRACE study, and 1,200 or so subjects contributed by 6 global collaborators. Nearly every sample came with metadata listing a de-identified subject ID, COVID-19 status, age in years and sex. Where available, HLA class I and class II types were obtained from metadata supplied by the sample provider rather than from assay-based typing.

The germline V gene encodes CDR1 SGDLS and CDR2 YYNGEE. Trimming takes 3 bases off V and 7 bases off J; junction bases not matched to a gene: 6. The CDR3 runs 14 residues from the cysteine to the phenylalanine. CDR3 DNA is the only sequence kept; it has 42 bases, read in frame from the first base. Details on this clone: Its cognate antigen has yet to be identified. Per-nucleotide qualities are absent, and no much larger clonotype sits a single base away.

General conclusions and limits of the study: How much clinical and demographic metadata was included differed by source and by participant, and the metadata was provided uncurated.

Collaborating institutions collected whole blood in K2EDTA tubes following their own protocols. For TCRbeta analysis, collaborators shipped samples as frozen whole blood, isolated PBMCs, or DNA extracted from either of those sample types. The immunoSEQ Assay, a bias-controlled multiplex PCR, was used to amplify TCRbeta CDR3 regions from genomic DNA. As for the authors' bioinformatics: The number of nucleated cells in each sample was estimated from the amplification of reference gene primers within the assay. Sequence reads were collapsed and filtered to measure the absolute abundance of every unique TCRbeta CDR3 rearrangement. For each sample, productive Simpson clonality was calculated as the square root of Simpson's diversity index across productive rearrangements. TCRdb provides this immuneACCESS table in a form limited to in-frame rearrangements. Some clones are lacking; in checked studies, under half of them reflect an unresolved V gene, and why the rest are absent is not known. The DNA was the basis for D and trimming; V, J and clone size are from that table. In all, the sample holds roughly 80,000 clones, and around nine tenths of those were seen once. The ten largest make up around 1.9% of the sample.

This sequence originates from a woman aged 60 to 75 with acute or convalescent COVID-19. The chain is encoded by TRBV9 joined to TRBJ2-7; the central 11 bases match TRBD1. The specimen sequenced was peripheral blood. The CDR3 reads CASSAWDRGREQYF. The sequence in DNA is TGTGCCAGCAGCGCATGGGACAGGGGGAGGGAGCAGTACTTC.